The 30 T cell receptor beta chains reported below all come from one sample, sequenced in a study of siplizumab effects on memory and regulatory T cells. Some clones are missing from TCRdb's copy, which holds only in-frame ones; the method was immunoSEQ multiplex PCR. This sample has about 87,000 clones, with approximately 90% found just once. Sequencing was carried out using Tregs sorted from blood. These receptors were taken from a human donor in good health.

CDR3 sequence reads: CASSLAGQTTYEQYF. The DNA for the CDR3 is TGTGCCAGCAGCTTAGCAGGTCAAACCACCTACGAGCAGTACTTC. The genes are TRBV7-2 and TRBJ2-7; D gene ambiguous. The CDR3 loop spans 15 amino acids. The germline V and J ends were trimmed by 0 bases and 2 bases, with 11 bases remaining between them. Per the germline V gene, CDR1 is SGHTA and CDR2 is FQGNSA.

CDR3 protein: CASSRLTGGTNEKLFF. The DNA of the CDR3 is TGTGCCAGCAGCCGACTTACGGGAGGTACCAATGAAAAACTGTTTTTT. The chain employs TRBV5-4 and TRBJ1-4, with unresolved D. CDR3 length: 16 amino acids. Trimming removed 4 bases from V and 5 bases from J, with 18 bases in between. Germline V gene lookup returns CDR1 SGHNT and CDR2 YYREEE (reference sequence).

This chain uses TRBV7-9 with TRBJ2-7; 9 nucleotides agree with TRBD2. Per the germline V gene, CDR1 is SEHNR and CDR2 is FQNEAQ (reference sequence). CDR3 length: 14 amino acids. The junction had 5 bases not matched to a gene; V was cut back by 6 bases and J by 2 bases. CDR3 sequence (DNA): TGTGCCAGCAGTAACGCGGGAGGGGCCTACGAGCAGTACTTC. It codes for CASSNAGGAYEQYF. Based on the CDR3 plus reference TRBV7-9 and TRBJ2-7, the full variable domain is DTGVSQNPRHKITKRGQNVTFRCDPISEHNRLYWYRQTLGQGPEFLTYFQNEAQLEKSRLLSDRFSAERPKGSFSTLEIQRTEQGDSAMYLCASSNAGGAYEQYFGPGTRLTVT.

This chain uses TRBV10-3 with TRBJ1-5, with 10 bases aligning to TRBD1. Germline V gene data show CDR1 as ENHRY and CDR2 as SYGVKD. Trimming removed 5 bases from V and 1 base from J; junction bases left unmatched: 5. The CDR3 spans 16 residues. CDR3 residues: CAISRTGGTSNQPQHF. In nucleotides, the CDR3 is TGTGCCATCAGTCGGACAGGGGGAACCAGCAATCAGCCCCAGCATTTT.

CDR3 DNA: TGTGCCAGCAGTTTTTTTCTCGACAGCACAGATACGCAGTATTTT. It translates to CASSFFLDSTDTQYF. This chain joins TRBV27 and TRBJ2-3; D gene ambiguous. This CDR3 has 15 residues. Germline V gene lookup returns CDR1 MNHEY and CDR2 SMNVEV (reference sequence). Trimming pared 3 bases from V and 0 bases from J, leaving 10 bases between.

V and J are TRBV6-9 and TRBJ2-2; D remains unclear. The CDR3 has 14 residues. Germline CDR1 is MNHGY and CDR2 is SVAAGI. Trimming took 5 bases from V and 4 from J, leaving 11 bases between them. CDR3 DNA: TGTGCCAGCAGTGTTAGGACGCTCACCGGGGAGCTGTTTTTT. It specifies CASSVRTLTGELFF.

This rearrangement joins TRBV30 to TRBJ1-4, with D perhaps matching TRBD1 (5 bases). The CDR3 covers 14 residues. The V gene's germline CDR1 is GTSNPN and CDR2 SVGIG (reference sequence). V lost 3 bases to trimming and J lost 4 bases, with 12 bases between them. The CDR3 DNA is TGTGCCTGGAGGGACGGACACTTTAATGAAAAACTGTTTTTT. Translating it yields CAWRDGHFNEKLFF.

V and J are TRBV9 and TRBJ1-3; weak D call: TRBD1 (5 bases). Trimming took off 0 bases at V and 0 bases at J, with 13 bases between the two ends. Germline loops: CDR1 SGDLS, CDR2 YYNGEE. This CDR3 has 17 residues. This chain's CDR3 is CASSVGQYYLSGNTIYF. The CDR3, as DNA: TGTGCCAGCAGCGTAGGACAGTACTATCTCTCTGGAAACACCATATATTTT. The entire variable domain, with the rest obtained from reference TRBV9 and TRBJ1-3, is as follows: DSGVTQTPKHLITATGQRVTLRCSPRSGDLSVYWYQQSLDQGLQFLIQYYNGEERAKGNILERFSAQQFPDLHSELNLSSLELGDSALYFCASSVGQYYLSGNTIYFGEGSWLTVV.

V usage is TRBV5-1 and J usage is TRBJ2-5, with D uncertain. V was cut by 0 bases and J by 4 bases, with 4 bases left in between. CDR1 and CDR2 from the germline V gene are SGHRS and YFSETQ. The length of the CDR3 is 12 residues. The CDR3 nucleotides are TGCGCCAGCAGCTTGGCCCGAGAGACCCAGTACTTC. Encoded protein: CASSLARETQYF.

The chain combines TRBV11-2 with TRBJ1-6, with 8 nucleotides matching TRBD1. There are 15 residues in the CDR3. Germline lookup yields CDR1 SGHAT and CDR2 FQNNGV. With V trimmed by 2 bases and J by 10 bases, 7 bases remained unmatched. The CDR3 sequence: CASSLRQGAGSPLHF. Written as DNA, the CDR3 is TGTGCCAGCAGCTTACGGCAGGGGGCTGGGTCACCCCTCCACTTT.

The rearrangement joins TRBV7-2 to TRBJ1-6; D call uncertain. This CDR3 region has 15 residues. The ends were cut back, 4 bases at V and 11 bases at J, with 18 bases in the middle. Germline lookup yields CDR1 SGHTA and CDR2 FQGNSA. Written as DNA, the CDR3 is TGTGCCAGCAGCTACCCTCTGGCCCGGGCGACACCCCTCCACTTT. Translated, it gives CASSYPLARATPLHF.

The J gene is TRBJ1-5, the V gene TRBV6-1; possibly TRBD1 for D (5 bases). Germline CDR1 reads MNHNS; CDR2 reads SASEGT. The CDR3 covers 12 residues. Trimming left V 9 bases short and J 3 bases short, with 9 bases between. CDR3 nucleotide sequence: TGTGCCAGTAGACAGCTCAATCAGCCCCAGCATTTT. Its protein is CASRQLNQPQHF.

The chain recombines TRBV29-1 with TRBJ1-5, with D unresolved. This CDR3 has 12 amino acids. V was pared by 4 bases and J by 0 bases, with 4 bases between. Germline V gene data show CDR1 as SQVTM and CDR2 as ANQGSEA. The CDR3 spells CSVAGSNQPQHF. CDR3 DNA: TGCAGCGTTGCTGGTAGCAATCAGCCCCAGCATTTT.

This chain links TRBV29-1 with TRBJ2-7; TRBD1 is a possible D gene (5 bases). Trimming took off 6 bases at V and 2 bases at J, with 11 bases between the two ends. The CDR3 is 12 amino acids. Looked up from germline, CDR1 is SQVTM and CDR2 is ANQGSEA. This chain's CDR3 is CSVRNRPYEQYF. CDR3 coding DNA: TGCAGCGTGAGGAACAGGCCCTACGAGCAGTACTTC.

The V and J genes are TRBV5-1 and TRBJ2-3; D may be TRBD2 (6 bases). Germline-derived CDR1 and CDR2 are SGHRS and YFSETQ. Trimming took 0 bases from V and 6 from J, leaving 8 bases between them. The CDR3 loop spans 13 amino acids. CDR3: CASSLGLEDTQYF. CDR3 in DNA: TGCGCCAGCAGCTTGGGACTAGAGGATACGCAGTATTTT.

The chain recombines TRBV9 with TRBJ1-3; no clear D gene. Germline V lookup: CDR1 SGDLS, CDR2 YYNGEE. This CDR3 region has 16 residues. V lost 3 bases and J 0 bases, leaving 13 bases between the germline ends. CDR3 nucleotide sequence: TGTGCCAGCAGCGGGGGTCGGAAAGGCTCTGGAAACACCATATATTTT. Residues: CASSGGRKGSGNTIYF.

V and J are TRBV7-9 and TRBJ2-3; no firm D call. This CDR3 region has 13 residues. Germline CDR1 and CDR2: SEHNR and FQNEAQ (reference sequence). Trimming removed 7 bases at V and 5 bases at J, with 13 bases between. CDR3 bases: TGTGCCAGCAAGGTGGCCTGGAGAGATACGCAGTATTTT. This codes for CASKVAWRDTQYF.

This clone was seen only a few times. This chain joins TRBV7-2 and TRBJ2-7; 7 nucleotides agree with TRBD2. Germline V gene lookup returns CDR1 SGHTA and CDR2 FQGNSA. V lost 4 bases to trimming and J lost 6 bases; unmatched junction nucleotides: 15. The CDR3 totals 16 residues. CDR3 protein: CASSYGRSGGRLEQYF. CDR3 in DNA: TGTGCCAGCAGCTACGGAAGATCGGGGGGACGTCTCGAGCAGTACTTC.

V usage is TRBV6-5 and J usage is TRBJ2-7; the D gene could be TRBD1 or TRBD2 (5 bases each). The ends were cut back, 2 bases at V and 3 bases at J, with 8 bases in the middle. Germline V CDR1 and CDR2: MNHEY, SVGAGI. This CDR3 is built from 13 residues. The CDR3 coding sequence is TGTGCCAGCAGTTACGGGGGTCTCTACGAGCAGTACTTC. Its translation: CASSYGGLYEQYF.

The chain joins TRBV21-1 to TRBJ1-2; the table gives TRBD1 as D, unverified against the DNA. TRBV21-1 is described as a pseudogene. The CDR3 is made up of 13 amino acids. CDR3 nucleotides: TGTGCCAGCAGCCCTCCACAGGGTAACGGCTACACCTTC. This translates into CASSPPQGNGYTF.

This clone was observed at least ten times. DNA for the CDR3: TGTGCCAGCAGTGAGCTTTTAGGGGCGACCCAGTACTTC. As protein: CASSELLGATQYF. The gene calls are TRBV2 and TRBJ2-5, with D possibly being TRBD1 (5 bases). Trimming shortened V by 3 bases and J by 7 bases, and 12 bases separated the two germline ends. CDR3 size: 13 residues. Germline loops: CDR1 SNHLY, CDR2 FYNNEI. The full variable domain, with the rest looked up from reference TRBV2 and TRBJ2-5, is EPEVTQTPSHQVTQMGQEVILRCVPISNHLYFYWYRQILGQKVEFLVSFYNNEISEKSEIFDDQFSVERPDGSNFTLKIRSTKLEDSAMYFCASSELLGATQYFGPGTRLLVL.

V and J are TRBV28 and TRBJ1-2; D is possibly TRBD1 (5 bases). Trimming removed 6 bases at V and 7 bases at J, with 15 bases between. The CDR3 has 13 amino acids. Germline assignment: CDR1 MDHEN and CDR2 SYDVKM. CDR3 protein: CASSLAGASGYTF. The DNA of the CDR3 is TGTGCCAGCAGCCTGGCCGGGGCTTCTGGCTACACCTTC.

This clone was found a few times. This chain connects TRBV5-4 to TRBJ1-1, with D perhaps matching TRBD1 (6 bases). Germline loops: CDR1 SGHNT, CDR2 YYREEE (reference sequence). The V end lost 2 bases, the J end lost 7 bases, and 15 bases lay between the germline ends. CDR3 length: 14 amino acids. The CDR3 loop reads CASSFGTGTFEAFF. The CDR3 DNA follows: TGTGCCAGCAGCTTCGGAACAGGGACTTTTGAAGCTTTCTTT.

This clone was observed once. The chain recombines TRBV18 with TRBJ2-7; D call uncertain. Trimming pared 5 bases from V and 0 bases from J, leaving 5 bases between. Germline V gives CDR1 KGHSH, CDR2 LQKENI. The CDR3 extends over 12 amino acids. The CDR3, as DNA: TGTGCCAGCTCAGCGCTCTCCTACGAGCAGTACTTC. Translated: CASSALSYEQYF.

J is TRBJ2-1 and V is TRBV10-2; maybe TRBD2 (7 bases). The V end was cut by 6 bases, the J end by 9 bases, with 24 bases between. CDR3 size: 16 residues. CDR1 and CDR2 (germline): WSHSY, SAAADI. Here the CDR3 reads CASSLIYGGPGGEQFF. The CDR3 nucleotides are TGCGCCAGCAGCCTAATCTATGGGGGGCCGGGAGGTGAGCAGTTCTTC.

The chain employs TRBV4-3 and TRBJ1-2, with no clear D. V lost 0 bases and J 2 bases, leaving 10 bases between the germline ends. In germline, CDR1 is LGHNA, CDR2 YSLEER. This CDR3 has 15 amino acids. CDR3 protein: CASSQEMGGNYGYTF. The CDR3 bases are TGCGCCAGCAGCCAAGAAATGGGAGGGAACTATGGCTACACCTTC.

V gene TRBV19 combines with J gene TRBJ1-2; weak D call: TRBD1 (5 bases). CDR1 is LNHDA, CDR2 SQIVND, per germline (reference sequence). V lost 3 bases and J lost 0, with 11 bases in between. The length of the CDR3 is 15 residues. Written as DNA, the CDR3 is TGTGCCAGTAGTATTAGGGGCGTAGCTAACTATGGCTACACCTTC. This sequence encodes CASSIRGVANYGYTF.

The rearrangement uses TRBV10-3 and TRBJ2-3; TRBD2 agrees at 8 bases. This CDR3 region has 17 residues. Trimming took 3 bases from V and 5 from J; bases not matched to a gene: 13. CDR1 ENHRY and CDR2 SYGVKD come from the germline V gene. Written as DNA, the CDR3 is TGTGCCATCAGTGACCGGGGGGGCTCTTCCAAGTTAGATACGCAGTATTTT. It translates to CAISDRGGSSKLDTQYF.

This chain connects TRBV19 to TRBJ2-7; 8 bases are a match to TRBD1. The V and J ends lost 2 bases and 0 bases, in that order; junction bases with no gene match: 9. Germline CDR1 and CDR2: LNHDA and SQIVND (reference sequence). This CDR3 region has 17 residues. The CDR3 sequence is CASSIRTGTGVSYEQYF. CDR3 nucleotides: TGTGCCAGTAGTATAAGGACCGGGACAGGAGTCTCCTACGAGCAGTACTTC.

The chain carries TRBV20-1 and TRBJ2-1; D perhaps matches TRBD2 (5 bases). Germline-derived CDR1 and CDR2 are DFQATT and SNEGSKA (reference sequence). This CDR3 has 8 amino acids. Written as DNA, the CDR3 is TGCAGGGGAGTTGAGCAGTTCTTC. This sequence encodes CRGVEQFF.